This T cell receptor beta chain emerged from a study of blood T cell repertoires in COVID-19. For the study at large: Whether acute or convalescent, the COVID-19 samples came from the United States, Italy and Spain.

The CDR3 spans 14 residues. Trimming shortened V by 2 bases and J by 2 bases, and 6 bases separated the two germline ends. Looked up from germline, CDR1 is LNHDA and CDR2 is SQIVND (reference sequence). Original methodology: The authors estimated nucleated cell counts from reference gene primer amplification. Only in-frame clones appear in the TCRdb table, and some are missing; sequencing was by immunoSEQ multiplex PCR. V and J calls and clone size follow that table, whereas D and trimming were derived from the DNA. The sample has about 220,000 clones; roughly 90% are singletons. The clonotype originates from a man aged 35-49 years with active or convalescent COVID-19. Sequencing was carried out using peripheral blood. The genes are TRBV19 and TRBJ1-4; no definite D call. The CDR3: CASSISLTNEKLFF. The CDR3 coding sequence is TGTGCCAGTAGTATATCTCTTACTAATGAAAAACTGTTTTTT.